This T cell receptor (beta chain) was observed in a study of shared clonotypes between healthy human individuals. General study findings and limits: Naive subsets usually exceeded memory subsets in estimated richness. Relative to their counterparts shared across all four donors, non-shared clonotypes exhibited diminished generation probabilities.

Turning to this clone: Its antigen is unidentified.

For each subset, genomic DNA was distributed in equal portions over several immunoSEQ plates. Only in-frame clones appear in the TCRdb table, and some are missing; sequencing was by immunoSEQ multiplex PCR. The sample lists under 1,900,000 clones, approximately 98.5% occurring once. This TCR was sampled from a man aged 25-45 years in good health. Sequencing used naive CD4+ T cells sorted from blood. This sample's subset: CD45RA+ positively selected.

DNA for the CDR3: TGTGCCTGGAGCCCAGGGGGCGATCAGCCCCAGCATTTT. As protein: CAWSPGGDQPQHF. This chain joins TRBV30 and TRBJ1-5, with 8 bases matching TRBD1. Germline lookup yields CDR1 GTSNPN and CDR2 SVGIG (reference sequence). The CDR3 totals 13 residues. Trimming removed 3 bases from V and 5 bases from J; junction bases left unmatched: 3.